The TCR beta chain under discussion was sequenced for a study of blood T cells in healthy people across ages. The CDR3 has 13 amino acids. Germline V CDR1 and CDR2: MNHEY, SVGEGT. Between the trimmed V and J ends, which lost 2 bases and 8 bases, there was a span of 12 bases. A second about 7 to 12 cycle PCR used barcoded and J-beta primers. TCRdb redid the calling of the 5' RACE reads with MiXCR, one entry per CDR3 protein. This sample yields about 780,000 distinct CDR3 sequences, of which 20% to 30% are seen a single time; 2.5% to 3.5% belongs to the top ten. The same data also contributed to another study, on T cells of mothers and their children.

This sequence originates from a boy between 5 and 17 years old in good health. Sequenced sample: blood. The V gene is TRBV6-2 or TRBV6-3, the J gene TRBJ1-2; D not resolved. This CDR3 reads CASSYRSNGGYTF. The CDR3 region has the DNA TGTGCCAGCAGTTACCGGTCCAACGGAGGCTACACCTTC.